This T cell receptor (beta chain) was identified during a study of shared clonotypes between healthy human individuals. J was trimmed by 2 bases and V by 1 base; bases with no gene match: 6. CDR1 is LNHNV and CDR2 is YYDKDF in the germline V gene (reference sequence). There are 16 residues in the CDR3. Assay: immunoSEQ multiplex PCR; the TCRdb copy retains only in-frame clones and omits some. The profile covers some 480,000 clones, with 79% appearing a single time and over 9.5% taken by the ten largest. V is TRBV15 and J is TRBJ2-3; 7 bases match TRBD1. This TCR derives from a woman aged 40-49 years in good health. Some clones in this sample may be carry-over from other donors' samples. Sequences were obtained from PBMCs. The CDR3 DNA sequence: TGTGCCACCAGCAGAGCCACAGGGGCCTACACAGATACGCAGTATTTT. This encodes CATSRATGAYTDTQYF.